Listed below are T cell receptor beta chains from one sample, sequenced in a study of shared clonotypes between healthy human individuals. The protocol was immunoSEQ multiplex PCR, while the TCRdb copy is restricted to in-frame clones and leaves out a portion. The data contain roughly 2 million clones, just under 95% of them singletons. Sequencing used naive CD8+ T cells sorted from blood. These receptors all stem from a man between 18 and 29 years old in good health. Both conserved end residues are part of each CDR3.

J,V,CDR3
TRBJ1-5,TRBV7-9,CASSSGTGGAYSNQPQHF
TRBJ2-3,TRBV7-3,CASSLIGSTDTQYF
TRBJ1-4,TRBV28,CASGDTNEKLFF
TRBJ1-6,TRBV14,CASSQGTSLHF
TRBJ1-1,TRBV6-5,CASSYGVGVTEAFF
TRBJ2-5,TRBV4-1,CASSQQSDRGETQYF
TRBJ2-1,TRBV6-5,CASRLGPALDNEQFF
TRBJ1-2,TRBV6-1,CASSVRGFGYTF
TRBJ1-1,TRBV28,CASWLGTEAFF
TRBJ2-3,TRBV4-1,CASTDTPGTYTDTQYF
TRBJ2-3,TRBV11-2,CASSLGQGFTDTQYF
TRBJ1-6,TRBV6-1,CASSEGDGYNSPLHF
TRBJ2-1,TRBV29-1,CSAMTSEPSEFF
TRBJ2-1,TRBV5-1,CASSLASSIGQFF
TRBJ2-1,TRBV7-6,CASSSSGPYNEQFF
TRBJ2-1,TRBV7-9,CASSLDGMHEQFF
TRBJ2-7,TRBV4-3,CASSQTPSGSHYEQYF
TRBJ2-3,TRBV6-5,CASSSTSGVGDTQYF
TRBJ2-3,TRBV11-2,CASSLEGTGTDYTDTQYF
TRBJ1-2,TRBV5-1,CASSPLAGQDDYGYTF
TRBJ1-5,TRBV4-1,CASSQDWEDQPQHF
TRBJ1-3,TRBV7-9,CASSLWERSGNTIYF
TRBJ2-7,TRBV4-3,CASSHDAGEYEQYF
TRBJ2-1,TRBV4-3,CASSQEALYNEQFF
TRBJ2-5,TRBV6-5,CASSSSGASQETQYF
TRBJ2-1,TRBV4-2,CASGAREGSNEQFF
TRBJ2-7,TRBV7-7,CASSLDRGYEQYF
TRBJ2-7,TRBV4-3,CASSQWGQGLYEQYF
TRBJ2-5,TRBV6-5,CASSLAGAGQETQYF
TRBJ2-3,TRBV27,CASSLTSGDSTDTQYF
TRBJ1-1,TRBV4-3,CASSRNRGGPAFF
TRBJ2-7,TRBV7-9,CASSSPSPYEQYF
TRBJ2-5,TRBV7-8,CASKITGIWQETQYF
TRBJ1-2,TRBV5-1,CASSSLTLTGDGEDYGYTF
TRBJ2-1,TRBV19,CASSPRLAGAYPHNEQFF
TRBJ2-7,TRBV2,CASQKGRDGSYEQYF
TRBJ2-3,TRBV29-1,CSVDASLLYRSDTQYF
TRBJ2-1,TRBV29-1,CSVTGTGNYNEQFF
TRBJ2-7,TRBV19,CASSISDSSYEQYF
TRBJ1-5,TRBV28,CASSLRDRGANQPQHF
TRBJ2-7,TRBV18,CASSWDSGTYEQYF
TRBJ2-7,TRBV10-1,CASSERGIAGTESLYF
TRBJ2-7,TRBV10-3,CAIGYEQYF
TRBJ2-7,TRBV6-5,CASSRRTGPYEQYF
TRBJ2-1,TRBV7-8,CASSVLGGTYNEQFF
TRBJ2-5,TRBV5-1,CASSHGGLAGQETQYF
TRBJ2-5,TRBV28,CASSLPGTEQETQYF
TRBJ2-7,TRBV7-9,CASSSPNVARIYEQYF